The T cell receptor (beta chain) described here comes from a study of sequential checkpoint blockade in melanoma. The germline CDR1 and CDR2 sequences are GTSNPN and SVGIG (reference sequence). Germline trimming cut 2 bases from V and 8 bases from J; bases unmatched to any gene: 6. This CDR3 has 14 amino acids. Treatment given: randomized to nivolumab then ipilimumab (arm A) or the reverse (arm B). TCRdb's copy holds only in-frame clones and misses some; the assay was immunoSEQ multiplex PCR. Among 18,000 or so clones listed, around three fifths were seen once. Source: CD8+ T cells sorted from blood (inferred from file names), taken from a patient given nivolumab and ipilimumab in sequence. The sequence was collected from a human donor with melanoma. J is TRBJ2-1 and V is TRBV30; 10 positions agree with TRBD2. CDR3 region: CAWSPSGRAHEQFF. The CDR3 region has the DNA TGTGCCTGGAGTCCCAGCGGGAGGGCCCATGAGCAGTTCTTC.